The entry below describes one T cell receptor (beta chain). What it binds is unknown. This entry belongs to a study of cytomegalovirus exposure and HLA in healthy donors. General study points: Sequencing had likely introduced a cluster of highly shared sequence variants as an artifact.

V shed 4 bases, J shed 4 bases, and the junction held 8 bases outside the gene matches. The CDR3 length is 15 residues. CDR1 SGDLS and CDR2 YYNGEE come from the germline V gene. PCR involved 60 Vbeta and 13 Jbeta primers. Sequencing was performed with immunoSEQ multiplex PCR; in TCRdb, only in-frame clones are kept and a portion is missing. The sample contains approximately 180,000 clones, about 79% of which appear only once. V gene TRBV9 combines with J gene TRBJ1-5; 7 bases agree with TRBD1. Source material: PBMCs. This TCR was sampled from a man aged 35-49 years in good health and CMV-seropositive. The CDR3 loop reads CASSITGDWNQPQHF. Written as DNA, the CDR3 is TGTGCCAGCAGCATCACAGGGGATTGGAATCAGCCCCAGCATTTT.